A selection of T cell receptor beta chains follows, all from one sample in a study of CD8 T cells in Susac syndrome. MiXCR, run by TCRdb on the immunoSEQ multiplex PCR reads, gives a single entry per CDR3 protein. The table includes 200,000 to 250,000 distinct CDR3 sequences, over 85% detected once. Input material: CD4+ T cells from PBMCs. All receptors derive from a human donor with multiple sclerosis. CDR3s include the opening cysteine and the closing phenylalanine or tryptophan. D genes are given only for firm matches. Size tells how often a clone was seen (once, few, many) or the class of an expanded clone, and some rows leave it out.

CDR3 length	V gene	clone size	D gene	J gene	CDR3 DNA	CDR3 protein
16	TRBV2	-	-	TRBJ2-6	TGTGCCAGCAGTGAAGTGAAAACTACTGGGGCCAACGTCCTGACTTTC	CASSEVKTTGANVLTF
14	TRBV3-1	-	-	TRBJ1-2	TGTGCCAGCAGCCAAAACAGCATGATTCATGGCTACACCTTC	CASSQNSMIHGYTF
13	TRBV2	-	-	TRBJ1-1	TGTGCCAGCAGTTATTCGGGCGACACTGAAGCTTTCTTT	CASSYSGDTEAFF
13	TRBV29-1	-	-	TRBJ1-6	TGCAGCGTTTCCGGAGGATATAATTCACCCCTCCACTTT	CSVSGGYNSPLHF
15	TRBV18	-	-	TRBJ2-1	TGTGCCAGCTCACCTCGGGAGCTGGACTACAATGAGCAGTTCTTC	CASSPRELDYNEQFF
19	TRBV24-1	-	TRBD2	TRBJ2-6	TGTGCCACCAGTGATGCAAAAGCGGGAGGGACTACTGGGGCCAACGTCCTGACTTTC	CATSDAKAGGTTGANVLTF
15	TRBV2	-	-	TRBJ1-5	TGTGCCAGCGGTCAAGCGATAGGGAGCAATCAGCCCCAGCATTTT	CASGQAIGSNQPQHF
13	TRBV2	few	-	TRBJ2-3	TGTGCCTCTGCGGGTGGTAGCACAGATACGCAGTATTTT	CASAGGSTDTQYF
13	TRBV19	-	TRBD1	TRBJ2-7	TGTGCCAGCGCCGGGACAGTAGCCTACGAGCAGTACTTC	CASAGTVAYEQYF
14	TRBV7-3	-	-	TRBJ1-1	TGTGCCAGCAGTCCCGACAACCCGAACACTGAAGCTTTCTTT	CASSPDNPNTEAFF
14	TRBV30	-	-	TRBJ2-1	TGTGCCTGGAAGGGCCGGAGCTCCTACAATGAGCAGTTCTTC	CAWKGRSSYNEQFF
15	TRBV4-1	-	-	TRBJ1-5	TGCGCCAGCAGCCAAGATCGGGCAGGCAATCAGCCCCAGCATTTT	CASSQDRAGNQPQHF
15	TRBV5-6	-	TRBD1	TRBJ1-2	TGTGCCAGCAGCCTGAGTGGAGGGGGCACGAATGGCTACACCTTC	CASSLSGGGTNGYTF
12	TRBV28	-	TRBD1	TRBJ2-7	TGTGCCAGCAGTGTGACAGGGAAAGAGCAGTACTTC	CASSVTGKEQYF